The clone carrying this T cell receptor beta chain has only a few counts. Using its own MiXCR run on the 5' RACE reads, TCRdb lists one record per CDR3 protein. The table has around 430,000 distinct CDR3 sequences, 15% to 20% seen once. This sample was taken from a study of T-cell memory formation after mild COVID-19. Trimming cost V 2 bases and J 8 bases, with 12 bases left between them. Germline loops: CDR1 SEHNR, CDR2 FQNEAQ (reference sequence). The CDR3 spans 14 residues. This TCR was recovered from a man younger than 35 who had mild COVID-19 (a few samples of this study predate the infection). Cell type and time point are not known. The sample comprised PBMCs or a T cell subset sorted from them (not recorded which). The rearrangement joins TRBV7-9 to TRBJ1-4; no reliable D call. The CDR3 sequence: CASSLQTQQEKLFF. CDR3 DNA sequence: TGTGCCAGCAGCTTACAAACCCAGCAAGAAAAACTGTTTTTT.